Shown below are 25 T cell receptor beta chains from a single sample sequenced in a study of T cell repertoires in cytomegalovirus infection. TCRdb called the reads again in MiXCR, with one record for every CDR3 protein. The repertoire consists of a few hundred thousand distinct CDR3 sequences, with 15% to 20% occurring once and the leading ten covering about 11%. Sequencing was carried out using PBMCs. The receptor set was obtained from a human donor in good health (CMV status not recorded). Some clones in this sample may be carry-over from other donors' samples.

This clonotype turned up a few times. This rearrangement joins TRBV6-5 to TRBJ2-3; a weak D match, TRBD2 (5 bases). The germline V gene encodes CDR1 MNHEY and CDR2 SVGAGI. V dropped 4 bases and J dropped 7 bases, with 15 bases sitting between them. The CDR3 totals 14 residues. CDR3 coding DNA: TGTGCCAGCAGTTCTGTAGTTTCGGGGAATACGCAGTATTTT. Encoded protein: CASSSVVSGNTQYF.

At least ten counts were recorded for this clonotype. The chain links TRBV11-2 to TRBJ1-2; no firm D call. This CDR3 contains 17 residues. Germline CDR1 and CDR2: SGHAT and FQNNGV. Trimming removed 4 bases from V and 0 bases from J, with 18 bases in between. The CDR3 sequence: CASSSLKRADPNYGYTF. The DNA for the CDR3 is TGTGCCAGCAGCTCACTCAAGCGGGCGGACCCTAACTATGGCTACACCTTC.

A few counts support this clonotype. This chain uses TRBV28 with TRBJ2-1; 8 positions match TRBD2. The V and J ends lost 8 bases and 0 bases, in that order; junction bases with no gene match: 9. This CDR3 spans 16 amino acids. From germline, CDR1 is MDHEN and CDR2 SYDVKM. This chain's CDR3 is CASGSGGAGSYNEQFF. The CDR3 DNA follows: TGTGCCAGCGGATCGGGGGGGGCCGGCTCCTACAATGAGCAGTTCTTC. The full variable domain, completed using reference TRBV28 and TRBJ2-1, is DVKVTQSSRYLVKRTGEKVFLECVQDMDHENMFWYRQDPGLGLRLIYFSYDVKMKEKGDIPEGYSVSREKKERFSLILESASTNQTSMYLCASGSGGAGSYNEQFFGPGTRLTVL.

This clonotype has just a few counts. The V gene is TRBV28, the J gene TRBJ1-5; D is possibly TRBD1 (6 bases). V gave up 3 bases and J gave up 3 bases, with 15 bases separating them. Germline V gives CDR1 MDHEN, CDR2 SYDVKM. The length of the CDR3 is 16 residues. In DNA form, the CDR3 reads TGTGCCAGCAGTTTGAGGAGGGGGTCGTTCAATCAGCCCCAGCATTTT. This translates into CASSLRRGSFNQPQHF.

The genes are TRBV28 and TRBJ1-2; TRBD1 aligns across 9 bases. The CDR3 has 14 residues. Looked up from germline, CDR1 is MDHEN and CDR2 is SYDVKM. The V gene end was trimmed by 6 bases and the J gene end by 7 bases; junction bases not matched to a gene: 9. The CDR3 DNA follows: TGTGCCAGCAGGACCGCCGGGACAGGGTCTGGCTACACCTTC. Residues: CASRTAGTGSGYTF.

At least ten counts were recorded for this clonotype. The chain uses TRBV7-2 and TRBJ2-3; possible D gene TRBD2, 6 bases. This CDR3 is built from 15 residues. Deletions cut 1 base from V and 9 bases from J, with 17 bases between. Germline V gene lookup returns CDR1 SGHTA and CDR2 FQGNSA. The CDR3 bases are TGTGCCAGCAGCTTAGACGGGGGTACTTCATCGACGCAGTATTTT. Its translation is CASSLDGGTSSTQYF. Drawing the rest from reference TRBV7-2 and TRBJ2-3, the complete variable domain is GAGVSQSPSNKVTEKGKDVELRCDPISGHTALYWYRQSLGQGLEFLIYFQGNSAPDKSGLPSDRFSAERTGGSVSTLTIQRTQQEDSAVYLCASSLDGGTSSTQYFGPGTRLTVL.

The chain uses TRBV11-1 and TRBJ2-7; 7 nucleotides agree with TRBD1. J was trimmed by 4 bases and V by 5 bases; bases with no gene match: 8. This CDR3 spans 14 amino acids. Germline CDR1 and CDR2: SGHAT and FQDESV (reference sequence). CDR3 bases: TGTGCCAGCAGCCCGACAGGGAAGCTATACGAGCAGTACTTC. Translation: CASSPTGKLYEQYF.

This chain links TRBV27 with TRBJ2-7; D is perhaps TRBD1 (5 bases). The germline CDR1 and CDR2 sequences are MNHEY and SMNVEV (reference sequence). This CDR3 contains 14 residues. V was cut by 0 bases and J by 6 bases, with 12 bases left in between. CDR3: CASSLSGPWGEQYF. CDR3 nucleotides: TGTGCCAGCAGTTTATCGGGGCCCTGGGGCGAGCAGTACTTC.

V and J are TRBV27 and TRBJ1-5, with D hard to call. Germline lookup yields CDR1 MNHEY and CDR2 SMNVEV (reference sequence). V was trimmed by 0 bases and J by 6 bases, leaving 6 bases between them. This CDR3 has 13 amino acids. The CDR3 DNA is TGTGCCAGCAGTTTATCGCTGGCTCAGCCCCAGCATTTT. This encodes CASSLSLAQPQHF.

The sample holds many counts of this clonotype. The chain is built from TRBV7-2 and TRBJ2-3, with 9 bases aligning to TRBD2. V lost 5 bases, J lost 4 bases, and 7 bases stayed unmatched. CDR3 length: 15 amino acids. In germline, CDR1 is SGHTA, CDR2 FQGNSA. CDR3 nucleotides: TGTGCCAGCAGCCAAGGGACTAGCAGCGCAGATACGCAGTATTTT. It is translated as CASSQGTSSADTQYF.

This clonotype was found many times. The rearrangement links TRBV12-3 or TRBV12-4 to TRBJ2-7, with D possibly matching TRBD2 (5 bases). The CDR3 is 15 residues long. V dropped 2 bases and J dropped 3 bases, with 14 bases sitting between them. The DNA for the CDR3 is TGTGCCAGCAGTTTAAACGGAGGAGATTTCTACGAGCAGTACTTC. Its protein product is CASSLNGGDFYEQYF.

V and J are TRBV20-1 and TRBJ2-7; D remains unclear. V was shortened by 6 bases and J by 4 bases, with 13 bases between the two germline ends. Germline-derived CDR1 and CDR2 are DFQATT and SNEGSKA (reference sequence). The CDR3 has 12 amino acids. CDR3 protein: CSATGGEYEQYF. In DNA, the CDR3 is TGCAGTGCCACCGGTGGGGAATACGAGCAGTACTTC.

The CDR3 spells CASSIQTGQGRTQYF. The CDR3 coding sequence is TGTGCCAGCAGCATACAGACAGGTCAGGGAAGGACCCAGTACTTC. The genes are TRBV5-4 and TRBJ2-5; the D gene is possibly TRBD1 (6 bases). The CDR3 has 15 residues. Germline V lookup: CDR1 SGHNT, CDR2 YYREEE (reference sequence). Deletions cut 4 bases from V and 7 bases from J, with 20 bases between. Filled out from reference TRBV5-4 and TRBJ2-5, the complete variable domain reads ETGVTQSPTHLIKTRGQQVTLRCSSQSGHNTVSWYQQALGQGPQFIFQYYREEENGRGNFPPRFSGLQFPNYSSELNVNALELDDSALYLCASSIQTGQGRTQYFGPGTRLLVL.

V and J are TRBV6-5 and TRBJ1-6; no definite D call. Trimming pared 2 bases from V and 10 bases from J, leaving 12 bases between. CDR1 is MNHEY, CDR2 SVGAGI, per germline. This CDR3 comprises 14 residues. CDR3 amino acids: CASSYGGAGSPLHF. CDR3 in DNA: TGTGCCAGCAGTTACGGTGGTGCGGGGTCACCCCTCCACTTT.

This clonotype was detected ten times or more. The chain carries TRBV7-6 and TRBJ2-5; D is unclear. Trimming took 0 bases from V and 2 from J, leaving 4 bases between them. This CDR3 has 13 residues. Per the germline V gene, CDR1 is SGHVS and CDR2 is FNYEAQ. CDR3 DNA: TGTGCCAGCAGCTTAGCCAGGCAAGAGACCCAGTACTTC. Its protein product is CASSLARQETQYF.

About this clonotype itself: This may be a read error, as it is one base from a much larger clone. The chain combines TRBV12-3 or TRBV12-4 with TRBJ2-3, with 7 positions matching TRBD2. The length of the CDR3 is 15 residues. CDR3 region: CDSSLLGGGTDTQYF. The CDR3 DNA sequence: TGTGACAGCAGTTTACTGGGGGGGGGCACAGATACGCAGTATTTT.

This clonotype showed up many times. This sequence joins TRBV7-8 and TRBJ2-1; TRBD1 might be the D (5 bases). Germline V lookup: CDR1 SGHVS, CDR2 FQNEAQ. V was clipped by 5 bases and J by 3 bases, with 17 bases between them. The CDR3 covers 16 residues. CDR3 in amino acids: CASSPSAAQGYNEQFF. The CDR3 DNA is TGTGCCAGCAGCCCGAGCGCGGCGCAGGGCTACAATGAGCAGTTCTTC.

The V and J genes are TRBV27 and TRBJ2-5; 8 bases line up with TRBD1. Per germline, CDR1 MNHEY and CDR2 SMNVEV (reference sequence). Losses at the gene ends were 5 bases for V and 3 bases for J; bases not matched to a gene: 5. The CDR3 length is 14 residues. The CDR3 DNA follows: TGTGCCAGCAGTGACCGACAGGGGAAAGAGACCCAGTACTTC. The encoded protein is CASSDRQGKETQYF.

This clonotype has ten or more counts. The V call is TRBV7-2, the J call TRBJ2-2; D unresolved. Trimming shortened V by 0 bases and J by 5 bases, and 13 bases separated the two germline ends. CDR1 is SGHTA and CDR2 is FQGNSA in the germline V gene. The CDR3 length is 16 residues. CDR3 sequence (DNA): TGTGCCAGCAGCTTAGCCCCTGGCCCTTATACCGGGGAGCTGTTTTTT. This codes for CASSLAPGPYTGELFF.

The chain employs TRBV7-6 and TRBJ2-2; 10 bases agree with TRBD2. The germline V gene has CDR1 SGHVS and CDR2 FNYEAQ. This CDR3 comprises 17 residues. The J segment lost 3 bases and the V segment lost 3 bases, leaving 7 bases of the junction unmatched. As DNA, the CDR3 is TGTGCCAGCAGCTTGATAAGCGGGGGGGCCGACACCGGGGAGCTGTTTTTT. It yields the protein CASSLISGGADTGELFF.

This clonotype was found many times. The rearrangement joins TRBV6-1 to TRBJ2-5, with D possibly being TRBD1 (5 bases). The V and J ends lost 2 bases and 2 bases respectively, with 9 bases between them. Germline CDR1 reads MNHNS; CDR2 reads SASEGT. The length of the CDR3 is 14 residues. CDR3 sequence reads: CASSEPDSQETQYF. CDR3 bases: TGTGCCAGCAGTGAACCCGACAGTCAAGAGACCCAGTACTTC.

This clonotype was recorded a few times. For the CDR3, the DNA is TGCAGTGCAGCGACAGGGTCCATTTGGAACGAGCAGTACTTC. Translated, it gives CSAATGSIWNEQYF. The V gene is TRBV20-1, the J gene TRBJ2-7, with 7 positions matching TRBD1. CDR1 and CDR2 (germline): DFQATT, SNEGSKA (reference sequence). The trim removed 6 bases at V and 5 bases at J, leaving 13 bases unmatched. This CDR3 region has 14 residues.

This clonotype was observed at least ten times. This chain links TRBV25-1 with TRBJ1-3, with a possible D match to TRBD1 (5 bases). The CDR3 loop spans 18 amino acids. Germline-derived CDR1 and CDR2 are MGHDK and SYGVNS. The V end was cut by 3 bases, the J end by 2 bases, with 20 bases between. CDR3 DNA: TGTGCCAGCAGTGATGGCCGGGGCCTAAAGGGGCCTGGAAACACCATATATTTT. This gives the protein CASSDGRGLKGPGNTIYF.

The J gene is TRBJ2-4, the V gene TRBV3-1, with 10 bases matching TRBD1. In germline, CDR1 is LGHDT, CDR2 YNNKEL (reference sequence). The trim removed 3 bases at V and 7 bases at J, leaving 3 bases unmatched. The CDR3 covers 14 residues. CDR3 residues: CASSHGTGDNIQYF. The CDR3 DNA sequence: TGTGCCAGCAGCCACGGGACAGGGGATAACATTCAGTACTTC.

This clonotype was detected a few times. At one boundary the junction diverges from the germline segment, which might be a read error. This chain uses TRBV5-4 with TRBJ2-1, with D perhaps given as TRBD1 or TRBD2 (5 bases each). Germline CDR1 is SGHNT and CDR2 is YYREEE (reference sequence). The CDR3 consists of 15 residues. CDR3 nucleotide sequence: TGTGCTAGCAGCTTCATGGGGGAACGTGGCAATGAGCAGTTCTTC. Translated, it gives CASSFMGERGNEQFF.